This TCR beta chain was sequenced during a study of T cell responses to AZD1222 COVID-19 vaccine. Study-wide points: White British donors predominated, females outnumbered males, and clonal diversity was possibly underestimated. Two doses of AZD1222 preceded a rise in Spike-specific TCR breadth and depth.

To note about this clone: Its antigen is undetermined.

This table comes from immunoSEQ multiplex PCR, and its TCRdb copy is limited to in-frame clones, with some not included. The sample lists some 130,000 clones; roughly 87% were seen once. Trimming took off 5 bases at V and 5 bases at J, with 15 bases between the two ends. Germline-derived CDR1 and CDR2 are SQVTM and ANQGSEA. The CDR3 consists of 13 residues. This sequence originates from an adult who received the AZD1222 COVID-19 vaccine. This chain uses TRBV29-1 with TRBJ2-5, with D tentatively TRBD1 or TRBD2 (5 bases each). Here the sequenced sample was peripheral blood, taken 28 days after the second AZD1222 dose. The CDR3 here is CSVWRHGGETQYF. Here the CDR3 DNA reads TGCAGCGTTTGGAGGCATGGGGGTGAGACCCAGTACTTC.